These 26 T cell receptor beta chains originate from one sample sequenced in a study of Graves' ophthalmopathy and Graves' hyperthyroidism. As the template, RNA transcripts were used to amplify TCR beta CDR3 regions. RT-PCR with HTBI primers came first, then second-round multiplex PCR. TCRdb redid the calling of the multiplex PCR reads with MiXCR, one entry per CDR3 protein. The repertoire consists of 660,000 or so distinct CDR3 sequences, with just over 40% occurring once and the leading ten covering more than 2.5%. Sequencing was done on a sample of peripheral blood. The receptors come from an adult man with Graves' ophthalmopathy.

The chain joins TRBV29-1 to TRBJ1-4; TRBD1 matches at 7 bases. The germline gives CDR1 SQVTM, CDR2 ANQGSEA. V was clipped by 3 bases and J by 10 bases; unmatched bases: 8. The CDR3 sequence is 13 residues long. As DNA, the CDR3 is TGCAGCGTTGAGTGGCAGGGGGGGGGAAAACTGTTTTTT. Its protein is CSVEWQGGGKLFF.

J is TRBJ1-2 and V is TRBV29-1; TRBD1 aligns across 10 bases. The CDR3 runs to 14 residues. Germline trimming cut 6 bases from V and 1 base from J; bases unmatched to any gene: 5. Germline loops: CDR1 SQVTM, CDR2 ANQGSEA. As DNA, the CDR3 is TGCAGCGTGGCCGGGACAGGGGATAACTATGGCTACACCTTC. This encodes CSVAGTGDNYGYTF.

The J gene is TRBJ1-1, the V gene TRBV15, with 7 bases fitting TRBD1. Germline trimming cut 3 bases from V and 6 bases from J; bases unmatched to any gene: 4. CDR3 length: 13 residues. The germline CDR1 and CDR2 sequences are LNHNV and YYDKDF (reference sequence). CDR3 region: CATSSPGGAEAFF. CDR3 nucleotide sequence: TGTGCCACCAGCAGCCCAGGGGGGGCTGAAGCTTTCTTT.

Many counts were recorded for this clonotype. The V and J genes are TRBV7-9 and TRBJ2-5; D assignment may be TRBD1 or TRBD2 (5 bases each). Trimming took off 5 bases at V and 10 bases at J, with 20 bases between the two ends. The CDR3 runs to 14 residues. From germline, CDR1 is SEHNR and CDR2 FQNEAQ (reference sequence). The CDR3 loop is CASSPPVGDPGQYF. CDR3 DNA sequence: TGTGCCAGCAGCCCCCCCGTCGGGGACCCAGGCCAGTACTTC.

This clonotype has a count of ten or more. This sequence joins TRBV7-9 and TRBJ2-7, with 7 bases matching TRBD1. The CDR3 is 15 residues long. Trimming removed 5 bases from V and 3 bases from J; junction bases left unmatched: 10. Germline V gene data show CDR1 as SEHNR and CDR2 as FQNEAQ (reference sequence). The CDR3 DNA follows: TGTGCCAGCAGCCCATCCGGACAGGCGGGCTACGAGCAGTACTTC. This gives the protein CASSPSGQAGYEQYF.

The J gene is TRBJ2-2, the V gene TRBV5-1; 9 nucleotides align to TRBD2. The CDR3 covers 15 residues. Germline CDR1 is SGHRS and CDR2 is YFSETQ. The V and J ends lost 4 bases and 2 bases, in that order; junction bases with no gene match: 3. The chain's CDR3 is CASSPTSGNTGELFF. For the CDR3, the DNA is TGCGCCAGCAGCCCGACTAGCGGCAACACCGGGGAGCTGTTTTTT.

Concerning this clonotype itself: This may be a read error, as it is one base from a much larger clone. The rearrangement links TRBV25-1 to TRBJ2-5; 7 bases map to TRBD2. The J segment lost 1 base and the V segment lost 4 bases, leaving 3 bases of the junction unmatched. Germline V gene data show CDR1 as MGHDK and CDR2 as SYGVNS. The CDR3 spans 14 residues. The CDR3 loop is CASSGGGPQETQYF. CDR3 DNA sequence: TGTGCCAGCAGTGGGGGAGGGCCCCAAGAGACCCAGTACTTC.

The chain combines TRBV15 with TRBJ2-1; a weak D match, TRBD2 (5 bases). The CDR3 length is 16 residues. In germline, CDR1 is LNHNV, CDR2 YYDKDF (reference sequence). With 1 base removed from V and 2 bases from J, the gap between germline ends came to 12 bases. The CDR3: CATSRGVSATYNEQFF. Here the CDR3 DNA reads TGTGCCACCAGCAGAGGGGTTAGCGCGACCTACAATGAGCAGTTCTTC.

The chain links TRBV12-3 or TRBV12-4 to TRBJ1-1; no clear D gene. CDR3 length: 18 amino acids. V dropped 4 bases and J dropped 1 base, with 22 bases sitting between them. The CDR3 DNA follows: TGTGCCAGCAGTTCCAGGATGCCAGGCCCAAGGGAGAACACTGAAGCTTTCTTT. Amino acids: CASSSRMPGPRENTEAFF.

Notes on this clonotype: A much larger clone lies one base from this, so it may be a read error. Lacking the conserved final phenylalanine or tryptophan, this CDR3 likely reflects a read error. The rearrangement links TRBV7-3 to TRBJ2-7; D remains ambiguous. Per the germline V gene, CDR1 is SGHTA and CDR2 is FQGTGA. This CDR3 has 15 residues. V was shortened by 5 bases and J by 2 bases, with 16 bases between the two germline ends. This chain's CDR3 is CASSHPSGRTYEQYL. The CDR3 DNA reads TGTGCCAGCAGCCACCCCTCGGGCAGGACCTACGAGCAGTACCTC.

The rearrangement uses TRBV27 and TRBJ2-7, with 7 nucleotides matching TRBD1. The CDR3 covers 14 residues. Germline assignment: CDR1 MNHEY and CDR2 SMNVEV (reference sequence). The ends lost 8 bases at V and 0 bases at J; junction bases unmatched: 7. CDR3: CASGPGTASYEQYF. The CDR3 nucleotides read TGTGCCAGCGGACCCGGGACAGCCTCCTACGAGCAGTACTTC.

The CDR3 coding sequence is TGTGCCATCAGGGGACTAGCGGTCACAGATACGCAGTATTTT. This gives the protein CAIRGLAVTDTQYF. The chain links TRBV10-3 to TRBJ2-3; TRBD2 agrees at 11 bases. The J segment lost 2 bases and the V segment lost 6 bases, leaving 1 base of the junction unmatched. This CDR3 is built from 14 residues. Germline lookup yields CDR1 ENHRY and CDR2 SYGVKD.

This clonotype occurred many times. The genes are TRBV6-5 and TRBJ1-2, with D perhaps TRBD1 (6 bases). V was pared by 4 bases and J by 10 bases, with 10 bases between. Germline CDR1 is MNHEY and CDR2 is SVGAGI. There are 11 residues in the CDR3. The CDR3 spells CASSSRGDYTF. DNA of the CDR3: TGTGCCAGCAGTTCCAGGGGAGACTACACCTTC.

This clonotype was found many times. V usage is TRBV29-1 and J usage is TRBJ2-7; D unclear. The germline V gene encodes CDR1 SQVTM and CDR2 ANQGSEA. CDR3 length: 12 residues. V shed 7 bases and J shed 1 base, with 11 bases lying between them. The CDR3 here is CSAPGGSYEQYF. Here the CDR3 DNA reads TGCAGCGCTCCCGGCGGATCCTACGAGCAGTACTTC.

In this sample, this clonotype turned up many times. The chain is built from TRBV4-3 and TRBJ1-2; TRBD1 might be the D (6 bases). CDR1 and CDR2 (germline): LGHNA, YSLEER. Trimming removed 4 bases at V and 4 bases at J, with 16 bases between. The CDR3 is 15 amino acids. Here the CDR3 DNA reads TGCGCCAGCAGCCCACGTAGCGAACAGGGCTATGGCTACACCTTC. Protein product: CASSPRSEQGYGYTF.

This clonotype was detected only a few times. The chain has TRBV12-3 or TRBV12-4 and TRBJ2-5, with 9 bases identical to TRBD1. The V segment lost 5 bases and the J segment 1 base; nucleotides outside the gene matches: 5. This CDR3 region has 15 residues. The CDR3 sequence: CASSPDRGFQETQYF. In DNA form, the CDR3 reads TGTGCCAGCAGTCCGGACAGGGGTTTCCAAGAGACCCAGTACTTC.

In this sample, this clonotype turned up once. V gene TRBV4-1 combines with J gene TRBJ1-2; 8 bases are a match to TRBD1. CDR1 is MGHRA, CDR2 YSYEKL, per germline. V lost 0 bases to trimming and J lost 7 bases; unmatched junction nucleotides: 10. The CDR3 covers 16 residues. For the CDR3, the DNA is TGCGCCAGCAGCCAAGATGGTCAGGGGGCCTTCGGTGGCTACACCTTC. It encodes CASSQDGQGAFGGYTF.

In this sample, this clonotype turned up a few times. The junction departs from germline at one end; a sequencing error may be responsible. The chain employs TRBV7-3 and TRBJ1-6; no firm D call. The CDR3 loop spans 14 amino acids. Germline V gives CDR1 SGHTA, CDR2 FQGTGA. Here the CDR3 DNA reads TGCGCCAGCAGCCAAGAATCCCTGGTTTCACCCCTCCACTTT. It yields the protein CASSQESLVSPLHF.

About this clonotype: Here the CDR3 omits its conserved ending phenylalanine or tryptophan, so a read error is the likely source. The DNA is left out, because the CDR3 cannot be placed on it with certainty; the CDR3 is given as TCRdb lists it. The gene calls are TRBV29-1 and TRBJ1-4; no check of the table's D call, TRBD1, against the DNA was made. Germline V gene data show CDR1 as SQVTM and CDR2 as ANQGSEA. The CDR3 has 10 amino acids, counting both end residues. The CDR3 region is CSVEDRNRAY.

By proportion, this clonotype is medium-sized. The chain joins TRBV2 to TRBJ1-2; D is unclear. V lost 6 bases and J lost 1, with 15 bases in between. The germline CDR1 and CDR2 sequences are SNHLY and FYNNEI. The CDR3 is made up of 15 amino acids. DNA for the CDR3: TGTGCCAGCAGGCCCGCTACGTCCATTAACTATGGCTACACCTTC. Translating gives CASRPATSINYGYTF.

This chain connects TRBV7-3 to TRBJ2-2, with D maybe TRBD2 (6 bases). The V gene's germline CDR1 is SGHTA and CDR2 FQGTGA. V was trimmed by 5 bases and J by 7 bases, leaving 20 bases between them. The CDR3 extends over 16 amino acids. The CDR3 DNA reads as TGTGCCAGCAGCCCCTCCGGGGGAGATAAGGGCGGGGAGCTGTTTTTT. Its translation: CASSPSGGDKGGELFF.

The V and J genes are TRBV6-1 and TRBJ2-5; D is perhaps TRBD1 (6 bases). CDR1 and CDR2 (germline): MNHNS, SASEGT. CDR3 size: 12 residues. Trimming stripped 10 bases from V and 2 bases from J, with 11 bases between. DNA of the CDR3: TGTGCCACCGGACAGATACAAGAGACCCAGTACTTC. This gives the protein CATGQIQETQYF.

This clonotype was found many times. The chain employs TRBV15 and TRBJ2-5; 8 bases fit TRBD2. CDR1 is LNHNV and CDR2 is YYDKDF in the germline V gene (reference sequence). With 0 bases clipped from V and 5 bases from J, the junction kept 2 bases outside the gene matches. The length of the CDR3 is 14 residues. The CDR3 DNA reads TGTGCCACCAGCAGAGACGGGAGGGGTGAGACCCAGTACTTC. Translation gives CATSRDGRGETQYF.

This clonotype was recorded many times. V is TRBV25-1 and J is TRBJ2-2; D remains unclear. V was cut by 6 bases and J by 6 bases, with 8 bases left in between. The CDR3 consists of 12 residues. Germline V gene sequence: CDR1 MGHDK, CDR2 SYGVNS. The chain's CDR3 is CASSGSSGELFF. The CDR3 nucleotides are TGTGCCAGCAGCGGAAGTTCCGGGGAGCTGTTTTTT.

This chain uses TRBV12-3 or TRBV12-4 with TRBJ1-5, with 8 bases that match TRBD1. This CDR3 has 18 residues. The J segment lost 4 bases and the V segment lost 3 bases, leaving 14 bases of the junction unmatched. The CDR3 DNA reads TGTGCCAGCAGTTTCCCCCCCTACAGGGGGAGGGGAAATCAGCCCCAGCATTTT. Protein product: CASSFPPYRGRGNQPQHF.

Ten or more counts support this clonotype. CDR3 amino acids: CASSLPQYQETQYF. CDR3 sequence (DNA): TGTGCCAGCAGCTTGCCCCAGTACCAAGAGACCCAGTACTTC. The rearrangement joins TRBV5-8 to TRBJ2-5; D is undetermined. The CDR3 runs 14 residues. CDR1 is SGHTS, CDR2 YDEGEE, per germline. V lost 1 base, J lost 0 bases, and 7 bases lay in between.